This T cell receptor (beta chain) appears in the sequencing data of a study of CD8 T cells in ankylosing spondylitis. Comments on this clonotype: Its antigen is currently unknown. Because the CDR3 is missing its conserved closing phenylalanine or tryptophan, this is likely a read error. The DNA is omitted, as the CDR3 cannot be located on it reliably, and the CDR3 follows TCRdb's listing.

Each TCR beta library was made by quantitative 5'-RACE that incorporated molecular barcodes. Each CDR3 protein is one row after TCRdb ran MiXCR on the 5' RACE reads. The sample contains roughly 150,000 distinct CDR3 sequences, approximately 32% of which appear only once. Whole-study results and caveats: Seemingly distinctive of ankylosing spondylitis blood was a TCR beta motif formed by eight highly homologous variants.

Germline V gene lookup returns CDR1 MNHEY and CDR2 SVGAGI. The CDR3 has 10 amino acids, counting both end residues. The J gene is TRBJ2-7, the V gene TRBV6-5. Sequenced material: synovial fluid, either unsorted or a sorted T cell fraction (not recorded which). The sequence was collected from a male donor with ankylosing spondylitis. The CDR3 reads CASSPRTADL.